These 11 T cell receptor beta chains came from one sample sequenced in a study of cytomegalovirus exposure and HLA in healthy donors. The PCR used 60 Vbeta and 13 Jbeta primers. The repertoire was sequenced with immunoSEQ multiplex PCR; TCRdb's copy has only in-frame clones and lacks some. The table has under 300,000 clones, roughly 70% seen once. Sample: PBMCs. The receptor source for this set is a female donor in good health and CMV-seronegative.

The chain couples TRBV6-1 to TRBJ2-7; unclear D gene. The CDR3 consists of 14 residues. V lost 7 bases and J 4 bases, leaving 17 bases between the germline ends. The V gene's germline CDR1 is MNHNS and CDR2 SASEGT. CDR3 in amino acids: CASIGYSTGYEQYF. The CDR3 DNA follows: TGTGCCAGCATTGGTTACTCGACTGGATACGAGCAGTACTTC.

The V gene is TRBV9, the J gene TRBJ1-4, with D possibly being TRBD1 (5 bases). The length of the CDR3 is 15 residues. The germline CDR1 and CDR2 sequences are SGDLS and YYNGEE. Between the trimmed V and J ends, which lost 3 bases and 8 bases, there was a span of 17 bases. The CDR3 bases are TGTGCCAGCAGCGGCCAGGGATTACAACGGGAAAAACTGTTTTTT. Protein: CASSGQGLQREKLFF.

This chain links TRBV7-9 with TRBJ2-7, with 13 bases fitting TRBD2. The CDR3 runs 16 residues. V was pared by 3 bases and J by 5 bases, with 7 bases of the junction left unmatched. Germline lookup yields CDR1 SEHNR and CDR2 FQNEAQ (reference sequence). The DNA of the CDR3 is TGTGCCAGCAGCTTTCGGACTAGCGGGAGTGGTGACGAGCAGTACTTC. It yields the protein CASSFRTSGSGDEQYF.

CDR3 DNA: TGCGCCAGCAGCCAGCAAAACAGGGCGGGAGATACGCAGTATTTT. Translation: CASSQQNRAGDTQYF. The V and J genes are TRBV4-1 and TRBJ2-3, with D tentatively TRBD1 (6 bases). Per the germline V gene, CDR1 is MGHRA and CDR2 is YSYEKL. The CDR3 extends over 15 amino acids. Trimming removed 3 bases from V and 5 bases from J, with 15 bases in between.

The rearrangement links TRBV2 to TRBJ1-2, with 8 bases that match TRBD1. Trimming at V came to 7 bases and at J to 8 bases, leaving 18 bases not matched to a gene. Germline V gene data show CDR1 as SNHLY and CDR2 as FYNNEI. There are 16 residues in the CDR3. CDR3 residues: CASKNRTGQGRGGYTF. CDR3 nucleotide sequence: TGTGCCAGCAAAAATAGGACTGGACAGGGCCGAGGAGGCTACACCTTC.

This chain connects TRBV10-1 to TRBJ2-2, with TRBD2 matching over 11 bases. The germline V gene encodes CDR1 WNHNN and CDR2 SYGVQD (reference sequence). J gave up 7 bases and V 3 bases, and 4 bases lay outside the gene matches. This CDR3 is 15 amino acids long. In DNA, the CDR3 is TGCGCCAGCAGTGAAACTAGCGGGAGTAACGGGGAGCTGTTTTTT. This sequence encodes CASSETSGSNGELFF.

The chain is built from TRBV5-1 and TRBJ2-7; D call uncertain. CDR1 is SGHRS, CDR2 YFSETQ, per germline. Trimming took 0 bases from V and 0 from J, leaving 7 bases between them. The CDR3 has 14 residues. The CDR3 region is CASSLDLNSYEQYF. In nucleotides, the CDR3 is TGCGCCAGCAGCTTGGACCTAAACTCCTACGAGCAGTACTTC.

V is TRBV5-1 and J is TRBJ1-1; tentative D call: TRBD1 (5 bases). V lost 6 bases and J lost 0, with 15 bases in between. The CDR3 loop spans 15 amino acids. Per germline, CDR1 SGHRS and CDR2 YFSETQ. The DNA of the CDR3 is TGCGCCAGCACCATCTCTTTGGACATGAACACTGAAGCTTTCTTT. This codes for CASTISLDMNTEAFF.

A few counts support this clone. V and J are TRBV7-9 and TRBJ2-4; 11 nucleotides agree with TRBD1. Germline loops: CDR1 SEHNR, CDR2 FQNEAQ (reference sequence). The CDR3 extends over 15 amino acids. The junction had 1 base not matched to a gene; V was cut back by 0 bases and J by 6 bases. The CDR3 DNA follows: TGTGCCAGCAGCTTAGCGGGGACAGGGGGAAACATTCAGTACTTC. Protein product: CASSLAGTGGNIQYF.

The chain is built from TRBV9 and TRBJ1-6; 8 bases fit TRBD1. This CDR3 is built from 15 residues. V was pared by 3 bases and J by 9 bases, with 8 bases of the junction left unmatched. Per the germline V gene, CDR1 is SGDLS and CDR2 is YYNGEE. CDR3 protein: CASSATTGAGSPLHF. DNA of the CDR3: TGTGCCAGCAGCGCAACGACAGGGGCAGGTTCACCCCTCCACTTT.

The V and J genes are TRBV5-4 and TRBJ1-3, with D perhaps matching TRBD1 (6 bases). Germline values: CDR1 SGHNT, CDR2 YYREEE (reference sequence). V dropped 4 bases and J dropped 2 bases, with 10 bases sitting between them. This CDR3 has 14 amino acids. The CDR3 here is CASSLTGTGNTIYF. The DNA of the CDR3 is TGTGCCAGCAGCCTTACAGGGACTGGAAACACCATATATTTT.